The 12 T cell receptor beta chains below all came from one sample that was sequenced in a study of blood T cell repertoires in COVID-19. TCRdb keeps only in-frame clones here, not all; method: immunoSEQ multiplex PCR. The repertoire holds approximately 300,000 clones, more than 75% seen once, with about 5.2% in the top ten. What was sequenced was PBMCs or T cells enriched from blood (not recorded which). The receptors here all came from a woman in her twenties or thirties who had recovered from COVID-19.

The chain joins TRBV11-1 to TRBJ2-7; 8 positions match TRBD1. V dropped 1 base and J dropped 6; count of bases not matched to a gene: 2. Germline CDR1 is SGHAT and CDR2 is FQDESV (reference sequence). The length of the CDR3 is 13 residues. CDR3 coding DNA: TGTGCCAGCAGCTTAGGGACAGGGTCCGAGCAGTACTTC. Translated, it gives CASSLGTGSEQYF.

This chain uses TRBV4-2 with TRBJ1-1; 9 nucleotides line up with TRBD1. The CDR3 has 16 residues. Looked up from germline, CDR1 is LGHNA and CDR2 is YNFKEQ. With V trimmed by 0 bases and J by 5 bases, 7 bases remained unmatched. The CDR3 coding sequence is TGTGCCAGCAGCCAAGATTTAAACAGGGGGCGTACTGAAGCTTTCTTT. Its translation is CASSQDLNRGRTEAFF.

The genes are TRBV2 and TRBJ1-5; D unclear. This CDR3 is built from 14 residues. Trimming took off 4 bases at V and 6 bases at J, with 13 bases between the two ends. CDR1 and CDR2 (germline): SNHLY, FYNNEI. The CDR3 sequence: CASSVGAEGQPQHF. The CDR3 DNA reads TGTGCCAGCAGTGTCGGCGCCGAGGGTCAGCCCCAGCATTTT.

This rearrangement joins TRBV7-2 to TRBJ1-2; 9 bases agree with TRBD1. The V and J ends lost 5 bases and 3 bases, in that order; junction bases with no gene match: 7. The germline CDR1 and CDR2 sequences are SGHTA and FQGNSA. This CDR3 contains 15 residues. CDR3 DNA sequence: TGTGCCAGCAGCGTACTACAGGGGGCGGACTATGGCTACACCTTC. Translating it yields CASSVLQGADYGYTF.

This sequence joins TRBV7-9 and TRBJ2-6; maybe TRBD1 (5 bases). This CDR3 comprises 17 residues. The germline V gene has CDR1 SEHNR and CDR2 FQNEAQ (reference sequence). The V end lost 5 bases, the J end lost 0 bases, and 14 bases lay between the germline ends. CDR3 region: CASSPGAGPSGANVLTF. DNA for the CDR3: TGTGCCAGCAGCCCGGGCGCAGGGCCCTCTGGGGCCAACGTCCTGACTTTC.

The chain has TRBV29-1 and TRBJ2-2; 8 bases line up with TRBD2. CDR1 and CDR2 (germline): SQVTM, ANQGSEA. Trimming took 6 bases from V and 5 from J; bases not matched to a gene: 11. The CDR3 extends over 15 amino acids. CDR3 amino acids: CSVTERGSGTGELFF. The CDR3 DNA follows: TGCAGCGTGACGGAGCGGGGGAGCGGTACCGGGGAGCTGTTTTTT.

The chain uses TRBV14 and TRBJ2-1; TRBD2 is a possible D gene (6 bases). V was clipped by 4 bases and J by 0 bases, with 13 bases between them. The V gene's germline CDR1 is SGHDN and CDR2 FVKESK. The CDR3 runs 16 residues. CDR3 protein: CASSPSGRGSYNEQFF. For the CDR3, the DNA is TGTGCCAGCAGCCCCTCGGGGCGGGGCTCCTACAATGAGCAGTTCTTC.

The chain joins TRBV9 to TRBJ1-2, with a possible D match to TRBD1 (5 bases). V shed 6 bases and J shed 6 bases, with 21 bases lying between them. This CDR3 region has 15 residues. Germline lookup yields CDR1 SGDLS and CDR2 YYNGEE. CDR3 residues: CASTLTGGGVDGYTF. The CDR3 DNA sequence: TGTGCCAGCACCCTCACCGGGGGGGGTGTGGATGGCTACACCTTC.

A single count supports this clone. The V call is TRBV6-5, the J call TRBJ1-4; 8 bases are a match to TRBD1. Looked up from germline, CDR1 is MNHEY and CDR2 is SVGAGI. J gave up 3 bases and V 10 bases, and 4 bases lay outside the gene matches. The CDR3 totals 13 residues. In DNA, the CDR3 is TGTGCCACCCTGGACAGGGCTAATGAAAAACTGTTTTTT. This translates into CATLDRANEKLFF.

This clone was detected once. At one of its ends the junction is not consistent with the germline gene, which may arise from a read error. The chain combines TRBV11-2 with TRBJ1-1; possibly TRBD1 for D (6 bases). Germline V gene lookup returns CDR1 SGHAT and CDR2 FQNNGV. This CDR3 contains 15 residues. The CDR3 nucleotides read TGTGCCAGCAGCTCTACGGGACAAGTGAAAACTGAAGCTTTCTTT. It encodes CASSSTGQVKTEAFF.

V gene TRBV9 combines with J gene TRBJ2-1; the D gene is possibly TRBD2 (7 bases). Trimming shortened V by 0 bases and J by 8 bases, and 27 bases separated the two germline ends. The CDR3 extends over 19 amino acids. Germline V gene lookup returns CDR1 SGDLS and CDR2 YYNGEE. In DNA, the CDR3 is TGTGCCAGCAGCGTAGGGCCCGATTTTGGGGGGGGGCCCGGCCATGAGCAGTTCTTC. It specifies CASSVGPDFGGGPGHEQFF.

This clone was seen only a few times. The V call is TRBV11-2, the J call TRBJ2-5, with 10 bases that match TRBD2. Losses at the gene ends were 1 base for V and 2 bases for J; bases not matched to a gene: 7. CDR3 length equals 17 residues. Germline V CDR1 and CDR2: SGHAT, FQNNGV. CDR3 protein: CASSLGWGSGGQETQYF. For the CDR3, the DNA is TGTGCCAGCAGCTTAGGTTGGGGTAGCGGGGGGCAAGAGACCCAGTACTTC.